Given below is one TCR beta chain in context. Its antigen is not identified. Specified treatment: 10-day PBMC culture with coronavirus spike peptide pools or control peptides (ViraFEST assay). One should note that the unexposed donor's CD4+ T cells were collected before the COVID-19 pandemic (2011-2018). TCRs were sequenced by ViraFEST after antigen-specific T cells had been expanded with peptide pools. Each well held over 1.5 million PBMCs in IL-2 (roughly 10 IU/ml) medium with around 10 ug/ml peptide pools. This entry belongs to a study of vaccination and CD4 T cells after COVID-19. An Oncomine TCR Beta short-read assay was used to sequence the DNA from cultured CD4+ T cells. TCRdb re-derived calls from the PCR reads in MiXCR, one entry per CDR3 protein. The top ten hold approximately 24% of the sample, which has about 9,500 distinct CDR3 sequences, around 50% seen once. Germline assignment: CDR1 SGHTA and CDR2 FQGNSA. Deletions cut 2 bases from V and 2 bases from J, with 10 bases between. The CDR3 runs to 15 residues.

Regarding the study as a whole: There was no significant change from around 19 to 38 median reactive clonotypes.

Sequenced sample: CD4+ T cells from blood, cultured in vitro. The J gene is TRBJ1-5, the V gene TRBV7-2; D is perhaps TRBD1 (5 bases). The clonotype comes from a human donor in good health. CDR3 protein: CASSLWGGGNQPQHF. The CDR3 DNA reads as TGTGCCAGCAGCTTATGGGGGGGAGGCAATCAGCCCCAGCATTTT.